These T cell receptor beta chains were read from a single sample in a study of chemoradiotherapy in HPV16-positive cancers. The assay was immunoSEQ multiplex PCR, and TCRdb's table has in-frame clones only and misses some. The sample includes 11,000 or so clones, around 76% of them seen just once. This sample was gathered from a patient who underwent chemoradiotherapy. These receptors came from a human donor with HPV-associated anogenital cancer. The CDR3 runs from the conserved cysteine through the conserved F or W. Each record gives: clone size, V gene, J gene, D gene, CDR3 DNA, CDR3 protein. A D gene is named only where the DNA matches it firmly. Size is stated for part of the rows, as once, few or many counts, or as a class when the clone is expanded.

size: few; V: TRBV11-1; J: TRBJ2-7; D: TRBD1; DNA: TGTGCCAGCAGCCCGTGGGACAGCGAAGCCTACGAGCAGTACTTC; CDR3: CASSPWDSEAYEQYF
size: NA; V: TRBV19; J: TRBJ1-2; D: NA; DNA: TGTGCCAGTGACAGCAAGAATGGCTACACCTTC; CDR3: CASDSKNGYTF
size: NA; V: TRBV11-3; J: TRBJ2-2; D: NA; DNA: TGTGCCAGCAGCTTATCCCTGTCCGGGGAGCTGTTTTTT; CDR3: CASSLSLSGELFF
size: NA; V: TRBV5-1; J: TRBJ2-7; D: TRBD1; DNA: TGCGCCAGCAGCCCCGGGACAGGGGGCCACGAGCAGTACTTC; CDR3: CASSPGTGGHEQYF
size: large; V: TRBV27; J: TRBJ1-2; D: NA; DNA: TGTGCCAGCAGTTTAGGTGGTCCCCTATATGGCTACACCTTC; CDR3: CASSLGGPLYGYTF
size: NA; V: TRBV6-5; J: TRBJ2-1; D: NA; DNA: TGTGCCAGCAGGTACAGGCCGGGGGATTACAATGAGCAGTTCTTC; CDR3: CASRYRPGDYNEQFF
size: NA; V: TRBV10-2; J: TRBJ2-7; D: NA; DNA: TGCGCCAGCAGTGGTGTCAGCTACGAGCAGTACTTC; CDR3: CASSGVSYEQYF
size: NA; V: TRBV5-4; J: TRBJ2-3; D: NA; DNA: TGTGCCAGCAGCTCGGGGGGCGGGCTGGATACGCAGTATTTT; CDR3: CASSSGGGLDTQYF
size: NA; V: TRBV4-3; J: TRBJ1-2; D: NA; DNA: TGCGCCAGCAGCCGTAACCCAAACTATGGCTACACCTTC; CDR3: CASSRNPNYGYTF
size: NA; V: TRBV28; J: TRBJ1-5; D: NA; DNA: TGTGCCAGCACCCTCTGGCGCCAGCCCATGGGTCAGCCCCAGCATTTT; CDR3: CASTLWRQPMGQPQHF
size: NA; V: TRBV5-1; J: TRBJ1-2; D: TRBD1; DNA: TGCGCCAGCACCCTCTTGGGGACAGGGTATGGCTACACCTTC; CDR3: CASTLLGTGYGYTF
size: few; V: TRBV9; J: TRBJ2-1; D: NA; DNA: TGTGCCAGCAGCGCACCCCCAGGGACGTCTAGCTCCTACAATGAGCAGTTCTTC; CDR3: CASSAPPGTSSSYNEQFF
size: NA; V: TRBV30; J: TRBJ2-7; D: NA; DNA: TGTGCCTGGAATATGGTGAGGGGAAACTCCTACGAGCAGTACTTC; CDR3: CAWNMVRGNSYEQYF
size: NA; V: TRBV2; J: TRBJ1-1; D: TRBD1; DNA: TGTGCCAGCAGTGGAAACGACAGGGGGCTCGAGACTGAAGCTTTCTTT; CDR3: CASSGNDRGLETEAFF
size: NA; V: TRBV7-9; J: TRBJ1-1; D: NA; DNA: TGTGCCAGCAGCTTCCATCAGGACACTGAAGCTTTCTTT; CDR3: CASSFHQDTEAFF
size: NA; V: TRBV30; J: TRBJ1-3; D: NA; DNA: TGTGCCTGGACTTTAACAGGGACCGGAAACACCATATATTTT; CDR3: CAWTLTGTGNTIYF
size: NA; V: TRBV5-1; J: TRBJ2-2; D: TRBD2; DNA: TGCGCCAGCAGCTTAGGGACTAGCGGGGTCGGGGAGCTGTTTTTT; CDR3: CASSLGTSGVGELFF
size: few; V: TRBV4-1; J: TRBJ1-1; D: NA; DNA: TGCGCCAGCACCCTGCGGCCCCTCATGAACACTGAAGCTTTCTTT; CDR3: CASTLRPLMNTEAFF
size: NA; V: TRBV9; J: TRBJ2-1; D: TRBD2; DNA: TGTGCCAGCAGCGTAGGAGGTCCAGCGGGGGTTCCTGAGCAGTTCTTC; CDR3: CASSVGGPAGVPEQFF
size: NA; V: TRBV2; J: TRBJ1-1; D: NA; DNA: TGTGCCAGCAGTGGGATATTGAACACTGAAGCTTTCTTT; CDR3: CASSGILNTEAFF
size: few; V: TRBV7-6; J: TRBJ1-2; D: TRBD1; DNA: TGTGCCAGCAGCTTGGGGACAGGGGGAACCTATGGCTACACCTTC; CDR3: CASSLGTGGTYGYTF
size: NA; V: TRBV11-2; J: TRBJ1-1; D: NA; DNA: TGTGCCAGCAGCCTCAAGTGGGGGGAAAAGAACACTGAAGCTTTCTTT; CDR3: CASSLKWGEKNTEAFF
size: NA; V: TRBV27; J: TRBJ1-6; D: NA; DNA: TGTGCCAGCAGTTTATTGGATCCCAGGAGCTCCTATAATTCACCCCTCCACTTT; CDR3: CASSLLDPRSSYNSPLHF
size: NA; V: TRBV4-3; J: TRBJ2-1; D: TRBD2; DNA: TGCGCCAGCAGCCCTGAGCGGACTAGCGGACCAATCGAGCAGTTCTTC; CDR3: CASSPERTSGPIEQFF
size: NA; V: TRBV7-9; J: TRBJ1-2; D: TRBD1; DNA: TGTGCCAGCAGCTTGCAGGGGGTGAGGGGGGCTAACTATGGCTACACCTTC; CDR3: CASSLQGVRGANYGYTF
size: NA; V: TRBV6-1; J: TRBJ2-6; D: NA; DNA: TGTGCCAGCAGTGTTGGGAACTTCGGGGCCAACGTCCTGACTTTC; CDR3: CASSVGNFGANVLTF
size: NA; V: TRBV5-4; J: TRBJ2-7; D: NA; DNA: TGTGCCAGCAGCTTGTACCTCGGGACTCTTACCTACGAGCAGTACTTC; CDR3: CASSLYLGTLTYEQYF
size: NA; V: TRBV27; J: TRBJ1-5; D: NA; DNA: TGTGCCAGCAGTTTGAGGGCCCATCAGCCCCAGCATTTT; CDR3: CASSLRAHQPQHF
size: NA; V: TRBV5-1; J: TRBJ1-1; D: NA; DNA: TGCGCCAGCGCGACTAGGACGAACACTGAAGCTTTCTTT; CDR3: CASATRTNTEAFF
size: few; V: TRBV7-3; J: TRBJ1-6; D: NA; DNA: TGTGCCAGCAGCTTACAGGAAAATTCACCCCTCCACTTT; CDR3: CASSLQENSPLHF
size: NA; V: TRBV5-1; J: TRBJ2-3; D: NA; DNA: TGCGCCAGCAGCCCTGGTGGGGCTGAGGCAGATACGCAGTATTTT; CDR3: CASSPGGAEADTQYF
size: NA; V: TRBV6-5; J: TRBJ2-1; D: NA; DNA: TGTGCCAGCAGGGGCCGGGGTTTCTTC; CDR3: CASRGRGFF
size: NA; V: TRBV5-1; J: TRBJ1-2; D: NA; DNA: TGCGCCAGCAGCTTGACTTCCGGGGGCCTCGGATATGGCTACACCTTC; CDR3: CASSLTSGGLGYGYTF
size: NA; V: TRBV12-5; J: TRBJ2-7; D: NA; DNA: TGTGCTAGTGGTTTGGTACCCGACAACTACGAGCAGTACTTC; CDR3: CASGLVPDNYEQYF
size: NA; V: TRBV9; J: TRBJ2-1; D: NA; DNA: TGTGCCAGCAGCGTAGCCGGGAGTAATGAGCAGTTCTTC; CDR3: CASSVAGSNEQFF
size: NA; V: TRBV10-3; J: TRBJ2-7; D: TRBD2; DNA: TGTGCCATCAGTGTGGCCAGCGGGGGGGCATCGGGAGAGCAGTACTTC; CDR3: CAISVASGGASGEQYF
size: few; V: TRBV2; J: TRBJ1-1; D: NA; DNA: TGTGCCAGCAGTGTAAGGCAGACTGAAGCTTTCTTT; CDR3: CASSVRQTEAFF
size: NA; V: TRBV4-1; J: TRBJ2-1; D: TRBD1; DNA: TGCGCCAGCAGCCAAGCTCCGACAGGGGGCTCCTACAATGAGCAGTTCTTC; CDR3: CASSQAPTGGSYNEQFF
size: NA; V: TRBV5-6; J: TRBJ1-2; D: NA; DNA: TGTGCCAGCAGCTTGGGTGACAGATTCCTTAACTATGGCTACACCTTC; CDR3: CASSLGDRFLNYGYTF
size: NA; V: TRBV11-1; J: TRBJ1-2; D: TRBD1; DNA: TGTGCCAGCAGCCCTCCCATCGACAGGGGGCTATATGGCTACACCTTC; CDR3: CASSPPIDRGLYGYTF
size: NA; V: TRBV6-6; J: TRBJ1-4; D: TRBD1; DNA: TGTGCCAGCAGCCGGAAACAGGGGGCAACTAATGAAAAACTGTTTTTT; CDR3: CASSRKQGATNEKLFF
size: few; V: TRBV7-3; J: TRBJ2-2; D: TRBD1; DNA: TGTGCCAGCAGCTCTCCGGGACAGTCGAACACCGGGGAGCTGTTTTTT; CDR3: CASSSPGQSNTGELFF
size: NA; V: TRBV7-6; J: TRBJ1-1; D: NA; DNA: TGTGCCAGCAGCTCCGGGACGGTGAACACTGAAGCTTTCTTT; CDR3: CASSSGTVNTEAFF